These 23 T cell receptor beta chains were sequenced from one sample in a study of T cells expressing NK-cell markers (dated by TCRdb to about 2020). To prepare the library, 5' RACE was applied. Sequenced using an Illumina HiSeq 2000. TCRdb reprocessed the public reads and reports one entry per CDR3 protein sequence, without DNA. The sample's own table lists 350,000 to 400,000 distinct CDR3 sequences. The ten largest make up about 10% of the sample. Sequences were obtained from blood T cells: a sorted CD56 or NKG2C T cell subset, CD4+ or CD8+ T cells, or bulk PBMC T cells (not recorded which). The receptors here all came from a woman in her 50s in good health. Donor details come from another sample of the same person, matched by shared clones.

This chain joins TRBV5-1 and TRBJ2-2; the D call of TRBD2 rests on TCRdb alone, since no DNA is present to check it. The CDR3 covers 14 residues. Germline V gene data show CDR1 as SGHRS and CDR2 as YFSETQ. This CDR3 is CASSLARATGELFF.

The V and J genes are TRBV20-1 and TRBJ2-1; TCRdb returns TRBD2, unconfirmable since there is no DNA. The CDR3 runs to 13 residues. Germline lookup yields CDR1 DFQATT and CDR2 SNEGSKA (reference sequence). This CDR3 is CSARVPSENEQFF.

The genes are TRBV7-3 and TRBJ2-3; TCRdb designates TRBD2, a call that cannot be tested without DNA. CDR1 is SGHTA and CDR2 is FQGTGA in the germline V gene. CDR3 length equals 13 residues. CDR3 in amino acids: CASTWQAGDTQYF.

The V gene is TRBV5-1, the J gene TRBJ1-4. The length of the CDR3 is 15 residues. The germline V gene encodes CDR1 SGHRS and CDR2 YFSETQ. CDR3 sequence: CASSLGVQPNEKLFF.

The rearrangement joins TRBV14 to TRBJ2-7; TCRdb names TRBD1, which stays unverified in the absence of DNA. The CDR3 runs to 15 residues. CDR1 is SGHDN, CDR2 FVKESK, per germline. The CDR3 is CASSQGWTATYEQYF.

This chain uses TRBV20-1 with TRBJ2-5. The CDR3 covers 11 residues. The germline V gene encodes CDR1 DFQATT and CDR2 SNEGSKA (reference sequence). CDR3 protein: CSARDQETQYF.

The chain has TRBV4-1 and TRBJ1-5; TCRdb names TRBD1, which stays unverified in the absence of DNA. Germline CDR1 and CDR2: MGHRA and YSYEKL. This CDR3 contains 18 residues. CDR3 amino acids: CASSQVSLGTRLNQPQHF.

The J gene is TRBJ2-1, the V gene TRBV16; TCRdb picks TRBD2, but there is no DNA to check that call. This CDR3 has 16 amino acids. CDR1 and CDR2 (germline): KGHSY, FQNENV. The CDR3 is CASSPSLGSWGNEQFF.

The CDR3 protein is CSVERADTQYF. The chain recombines TRBV29-1 with TRBJ2-3; TCRdb picks TRBD2, but there is no DNA to check that call. CDR3 length equals 11 residues. Germline V gives CDR1 SQVTM, CDR2 ANQGSEA.

The chain has TRBV2 and TRBJ2-5; absent DNA, TCRdb's TRBD1 call cannot be checked. CDR1 and CDR2 (germline): SNHLY, FYNNEI. The CDR3 totals 15 residues. The CDR3 here is CASSEDSIVGETQYF.

The chain recombines TRBV29-1 with TRBJ2-1; TCRdb's D gene call, TRBD2, goes unchecked for lack of DNA. CDR3 length equals 18 residues. The germline V gene encodes CDR1 SQVTM and CDR2 ANQGSEA. CDR3 sequence: CSVVVVPTSGGFYNEQFF.

This chain links TRBV29-1 with TRBJ2-1; without DNA, the TCRdb call of TRBD1 cannot be checked. The CDR3 runs to 14 residues. Germline assignment: CDR1 SQVTM and CDR2 ANQGSEA. The CDR3: CSAIRDRGYNEQFF.

This chain joins TRBV7-8 and TRBJ2-3; TCRdb selects TRBD2, and the lack of DNA leaves this call unchecked. Germline values: CDR1 SGHVS, CDR2 FQNEAQ. The CDR3 is 16 residues long. The CDR3 reads CASSVQRGGLAITQYF.

The CDR3 is CASSFLIADTQYF. V gene TRBV5-5 combines with J gene TRBJ2-3. This CDR3 has 13 amino acids. Germline V gives CDR1 SGHKS, CDR2 YYEKEE (reference sequence).

The chain uses TRBV4-1 and TRBJ2-1. This CDR3 spans 16 amino acids. Germline V gives CDR1 MGHRA, CDR2 YSYEKL. The CDR3 loop is CASSQVDLIKFGEQFF.

The rearrangement uses TRBV27 and TRBJ2-4; TCRdb reports TRBD2, a call that lacks DNA to check it against. Per germline, CDR1 MNHEY and CDR2 SMNVEV (reference sequence). The CDR3 contains 16 residues. Here the CDR3 reads CASSSLLGGAKNIQYF.

The rearrangement links TRBV20-1 to TRBJ2-7. This CDR3 region has 15 residues. CDR1 is DFQATT and CDR2 is SNEGSKA in the germline V gene (reference sequence). CDR3 loop: CSARGYLKSSYEQYF.

This sequence joins TRBV10-3 and TRBJ2-7; with no DNA, the TCRdb D assignment of TRBD2 cannot be verified. The CDR3 runs to 16 residues. Germline lookup yields CDR1 ENHRY and CDR2 SYGVKD. CDR3 in amino acids: CAISGISGDPSYEQYF.

The chain joins TRBV7-2 to TRBJ1-2; TCRdb's D call, TRBD1, is unchecked because there is no DNA. The CDR3 spans 16 residues. In germline, CDR1 is SGHTA, CDR2 FQGNSA. This CDR3 reads CATMGVTGAVYYGYTF. The whole variable domain, remainder taken from reference TRBV7-2 and TRBJ1-2, is GAGVSQSPSNKVTEKGKDVELRCDPISGHTALYWYRQSLGQGLEFLIYFQGNSAPDKSGLPSDRFSAERTGGSVSTLTIQRTQQEDSAVYLCATMGVTGAVYYGYTFGSGTRLTVV.

This sequence joins TRBV4-1 and TRBJ1-1; as DNA is missing, the TRBD1 call by TCRdb cannot be tested. CDR3 length: 16 residues. Germline lookup yields CDR1 MGHRA and CDR2 YSYEKL. The CDR3 here is CASKAPYRDRGTEAFF.

The chain couples TRBV11-2 to TRBJ2-7; TCRdb calls TRBD1, which cannot be checked without DNA. The CDR3 runs 16 residues. CDR1 SGHAT and CDR2 FQNNGV come from the germline V gene. This CDR3 is CASSLGPGQASYEQYF.

V gene TRBV20-1 combines with J gene TRBJ1-2; TCRdb calls TRBD1, which cannot be checked without DNA. The length of the CDR3 is 13 residues. Germline V gives CDR1 DFQATT, CDR2 SNEGSKA (reference sequence). The chain's CDR3 is CSARGRGFGGYTF.

The rearrangement joins TRBV5-1 to TRBJ2-1; TCRdb proposes TRBD2, but this gene call is untestable without DNA. From germline, CDR1 is SGHRS and CDR2 YFSETQ. This CDR3 has 19 amino acids. The chain's CDR3 is CASSSGLAGVIGSYNEQFF.